The present T cell receptor beta chain was sequenced within a study of regulatory T cells in long-lasting Graves disease. Study findings and constraints: TCR diversity was lower in persistent Graves' patients (versus newly diagnosed ones).

Arm-PCR with iRepertoire HTBI primers amplified the CDR3 regions for these TCR beta libraries. Each CDR3 protein gets one entry after TCRdb re-called the multiplex PCR reads with MiXCR. The sample carries a few hundred thousand distinct CDR3 sequences, roughly 25% recorded once. As regards this clonotype: The target antigen is unknown.

Per germline, CDR1 SGHRS and CDR2 YFSETQ. V shed 2 bases, J shed 7 bases, and the junction held 11 bases outside the gene matches. The CDR3 spans 16 residues. Stated time point: persistent/refractory GD, antithyroid drugs over 5 years with positive TRAb. From PBMCs, RNA was extracted and then used to make the TCR library. An endocrinology unit in Xi'an, China, supplied the patients. The sample here was peripheral blood mononuclear cells (PBMCs), taken when the disease was refractory, from a patient treated with antithyroid drugs. The chain couples TRBV5-1 to TRBJ1-5; the match to TRBD1 covers 8 bases. The receptor was isolated from a woman aged 40 to 55 with Graves disease. CDR3 DNA sequence: TGCGCCAGCAGCTTACTTCCAACAGGGGGTGGGCAGCCCCAGCATTTT. Its protein product is CASSLLPTGGGQPQHF. Variable domain in full (rest from reference TRBV5-1 and TRBJ1-5): KAGVTQTPRYLIKTRGQQVTLSCSPISGHRSVSWYQQTPGQGLQFLFEYFSETQRNKGNFPGRFSGRQFSNSRSEMNVSTLELGDSALYLCASSLLPTGGGQPQHFGDGTRLSIL.